This TCR beta chain was sequenced in a study of blood T cell repertoires in COVID-19. Study-wide context: Spain, Italy and the United States supplied samples that represented acute and convalescent COVID-19. PBMCs, B-cell-depleted T cells, or T cells provided the cDNA or gDNA that made up the material.

Authors' methods: Amplifying reference gene primers gave estimates of nucleated cell counts. Profiled with immunoSEQ multiplex PCR; TCRdb holds only in-frame clones, not every one. V and J calls and clone size are as listed in that table; D and trimming were resolved from the DNA. Here the sample spans some 45,000 clones, approximately 80% being singletons. The CDR3 totals 13 residues. The ends lost 6 bases at V and 4 bases at J; junction bases unmatched: 4. This rearrangement joins TRBV12-3 or TRBV12-4 to TRBJ2-7; 9 nucleotides match TRBD1. Sample: peripheral blood. The source is a man in his sixties or seventies with active or convalescent COVID-19. CDR3 bases: TGTGCCAGCAGGGGGACAGGGCGGTACGAGCAGTACTTC. Its translation: CASRGTGRYEQYF.